This T cell receptor (beta chain) was obtained from a study of OX40 agonist ivuxolimab in advanced cancers. Study-wide results and limits: The study did not work out the antigen specificity of the expanded peripheral T cells. Clonal expansion was seen in CD4+ and CD8+ blood T cells by week 6 at 0.1 to 3.0 mg/kg. Normalized T-cell clonal expansion was also low in a subset of nonresponders. Patients with a partial response at 0.1-3.0 mg/kg had among the lowest clonal expansion.

The CDR3 consists of 14 residues. V shed 7 bases and J shed 1 base, with 10 bases lying between them. Germline V gene sequence: CDR1 MNHEY, CDR2 SVGAGI. In the case of this clone: Antigen specificity is unknown.

The assay was immunoSEQ multiplex PCR, and TCRdb's table has in-frame clones only and misses some. This sample has 65,000 to 95,000 clones, with around 87% found just once. The V gene is TRBV6-5, the J gene TRBJ2-2; D is unclear. This specimen consisted of CD4+ or CD8+ T cells sorted from blood, obtained in a trial of the OX40 agonist ivuxolimab. This clonotype originated in an adult with an advanced solid tumor such as melanoma, head and neck, liver or kidney cancer. CDR3 amino acids: CASNQGLNTGELFF. The CDR3 DNA follows: TGTGCCAGCAACCAAGGGTTGAACACCGGGGAGCTGTTTTTT.